One sample yielded the 29 T cell receptor beta chains listed below, sequenced in a study of shared clonotypes between healthy human individuals. The repertoire was sequenced with immunoSEQ multiplex PCR; TCRdb's copy has only in-frame clones and lacks some. The sample holds roughly 2.6 million clones, approximately 92% seen once. Sequencing was done on a sample of naive CD4+ T cells sorted from blood. Subset: CD45RA+ positively selected. These receptors all stem from a man younger than 35 in good health.

This clone was picked up one time. The J gene is TRBJ2-4, the V gene TRBV6-1, with TRBD1 as a possible D gene (5 bases). This CDR3 comprises 15 residues. V shed 6 bases and J shed 1 base, with 13 bases lying between them. Germline lookup yields CDR1 MNHNS and CDR2 SASEGT. CDR3 loop: CASSPSKGAKNIQYF. Written as DNA, the CDR3 is TGTGCCAGCAGCCCTTCAAAGGGGGCCAAAAACATTCAGTACTTC.

The gene calls are TRBV4-1 and TRBJ1-4, with D unresolved. V lost 0 bases and J lost 3, with 14 bases in between. The CDR3 loop spans 17 amino acids. Germline V CDR1 and CDR2: MGHRA, YSYEKL. CDR3 residues: CASSQDTGSRANEKLFF. The DNA of the CDR3 is TGCGCCAGCAGCCAAGATACCGGGAGTAGGGCTAATGAAAAACTGTTTTTT.

V usage is TRBV30 and J usage is TRBJ1-3; the D gene is possibly TRBD1 (5 bases). V dropped 3 bases and J dropped 0 bases, with 30 bases sitting between them. CDR3 length equals 21 residues. The V gene's germline CDR1 is GTSNPN and CDR2 SVGIG (reference sequence). The CDR3 is CAWSVTTTFGWGSDSGNTIYF. DNA for the CDR3: TGTGCCTGGAGCGTTACTACCACATTTGGGTGGGGCAGCGACTCTGGAAACACCATATATTTT.

J is TRBJ1-3 and V is TRBV28, with D maybe TRBD1 (6 bases). Germline lookup yields CDR1 MDHEN and CDR2 SYDVKM. V was pared by 8 bases and J by 0 bases, with 17 bases between. CDR3 length equals 16 residues. The CDR3 DNA reads as TGTGCCAGCGGCTCAGGGGTTATACGCTCTGGAAACACCATATATTTT. Amino acid sequence: CASGSGVIRSGNTIYF.

The chain uses TRBV18 and TRBJ2-3, with D possibly being TRBD1 (5 bases). Germline loops: CDR1 KGHSH, CDR2 LQKENI. Trimming pared 3 bases from V and 0 bases from J, leaving 16 bases between. The CDR3 extends over 17 amino acids. The CDR3 DNA sequence: TGTGCCAGCTCACCCTCGACAGCGCTTACTAGCACAGATACGCAGTATTTT. Translated, it gives CASSPSTALTSTDTQYF.

As to this clone: The same CDR3 arises from other DNA sequences in this sample as well. The V call is TRBV27, the J call TRBJ2-7; D call uncertain. Germline V lookup: CDR1 MNHEY, CDR2 SMNVEV (reference sequence). This CDR3 has 13 amino acids. Trimming cost V 3 bases and J 0 bases, with 6 bases left between them. The CDR3 protein is CASSLAASYEQYF. The CDR3 coding sequence is TGTGCCAGCAGTTTGGCAGCCTCCTACGAGCAGTACTTC.

In this sample, this clone turned up once. The V call is TRBV11-1, the J call TRBJ2-2, with a tentative D call TRBD1 (6 bases). This CDR3 spans 14 amino acids. Trimming left V 1 base short and J 6 bases short, with 9 bases between. From germline, CDR1 is SGHAT and CDR2 FQDESV (reference sequence). The CDR3 spells CASSLGQVAGELFF. Here the CDR3 DNA reads TGTGCCAGCAGCTTAGGACAGGTTGCCGGGGAGCTGTTTTTT.

The rearrangement uses TRBV6-1 and TRBJ1-1, with unresolved D. This CDR3 has 13 amino acids. V lost 2 bases and J lost 4, with 8 bases in between. CDR1 MNHNS and CDR2 SASEGT come from the germline V gene. In nucleotides, the CDR3 is TGTGCCAGCAGTGAATTGGGTGGCACTGAAGCTTTCTTT. As protein: CASSELGGTEAFF.

CDR3 loop: CASSYSQWGGAHEQYF. The CDR3 bases are TGTGCCAGCAGTTACTCCCAATGGGGGGGCGCCCACGAGCAGTACTTC. V is TRBV6-5 and J is TRBJ2-7; perhaps TRBD2 as D (7 bases). The CDR3 length is 16 residues. Trimming shortened V by 0 bases and J by 5 bases, and 17 bases separated the two germline ends. CDR1 is MNHEY, CDR2 SVGAGI, per germline.

The chain has TRBV7-9 and TRBJ1-4; 7 nucleotides line up with TRBD1. The CDR3 is made up of 16 amino acids. V was clipped by 0 bases and J by 8 bases; unmatched bases: 9. CDR1 is SEHNR, CDR2 FQNEAQ, per germline (reference sequence). CDR3 sequence (DNA): TGTGCCAGCAGCTTAGCCCGACAGGGAGGTCAAGAAAAACTGTTTTTT. Translating it yields CASSLARQGGQEKLFF.

J is TRBJ1-5 and V is TRBV2; TRBD1 matches at 9 bases. This CDR3 contains 15 residues. Germline CDR1 is SNHLY and CDR2 is FYNNEI. V lost 8 bases to trimming and J lost 0 bases; unmatched junction nucleotides: 5. The CDR3 DNA follows: TGTGCCAGCGCCGGGACAGGGATTAGCAATCAGCCCCAGCATTTT. Protein product: CASAGTGISNQPQHF.

The rearrangement links TRBV29-1 to TRBJ2-2; D is perhaps TRBD1 or TRBD2 (5 bases each). Trimming took off 6 bases at V and 5 bases at J, with 19 bases between the two ends. The CDR3 has 15 residues. Germline V gene lookup returns CDR1 SQVTM and CDR2 ANQGSEA. CDR3 nucleotides: TGCAGCGTACAAACCCCCATTGGGGGTACCGGGGAGCTGTTTTTT. This sequence encodes CSVQTPIGGTGELFF.

Turning to this clone: Other DNA sequences in this sample translate to the same CDR3. The J gene is TRBJ2-3, the V gene TRBV18, with 8 bases fitting TRBD1. The CDR3 length is 15 residues. Germline lookup yields CDR1 KGHSH and CDR2 LQKENI. J was trimmed by 4 bases and V by 4 bases; bases with no gene match: 7. In DNA form, the CDR3 reads TGTGCCAGCTCACGATCAACAGGGGGTTCAGATACGCAGTATTTT. Translated, it gives CASSRSTGGSDTQYF.

CDR3 sequence (DNA): TGCGCCAGCAGCCAAGGCTTCCTGGGTGCAGGGGTTGAAAAACTGTTTTTT. Protein sequence: CASSQGFLGAGVEKLFF. J is TRBJ1-4 and V is TRBV4-1, with a weak D call TRBD1 (6 bases). Germline V gene data show CDR1 as MGHRA and CDR2 as YSYEKL. The V gene lost 1 base and the J gene lost 7 bases, with 19 bases spanning the gap. This CDR3 has 17 residues.

Turning to this clone: The same CDR3 arises from other DNA sequences in this sample as well. The chain combines TRBV7-2 with TRBJ2-1; the match to TRBD2 covers 8 bases. Per germline, CDR1 SGHTA and CDR2 FQGNSA. Germline trimming cut 6 bases from V and 2 bases from J; bases unmatched to any gene: 6. CDR3 size: 15 residues. This chain's CDR3 is CASSPRAGAYNEQFF. The CDR3 nucleotides read TGTGCCAGCAGTCCACGAGCGGGAGCCTACAATGAGCAGTTCTTC. Full variable domain (rest looked up from reference TRBV7-2 and TRBJ2-1): GAGVSQSPSNKVTEKGKDVELRCDPISGHTALYWYRQSLGQGLEFLIYFQGNSAPDKSGLPSDRFSAERTGGSVSTLTIQRTQQEDSAVYLCASSPRAGAYNEQFFGPGTRLTVL.

J is TRBJ1-5 and V is TRBV10-3; no clear D. The ends were cut back, 3 bases at V and 3 bases at J, with 6 bases in the middle. This CDR3 has 13 residues. Germline CDR1 is ENHRY and CDR2 is SYGVKD. The CDR3 sequence: CAISEAPNQPQHF. The CDR3 DNA follows: TGTGCCATCAGTGAAGCGCCCAATCAGCCCCAGCATTTT.

This clone has a single count. This chain's CDR3 is CAIGGDSSYGYTF. DNA for the CDR3: TGTGCCATCGGGGGCGACTCTTCCTATGGCTACACCTTC. The V and J genes are TRBV10-3 and TRBJ1-2; tentative D call: TRBD1 (6 bases). The CDR3 has 13 residues. V dropped 8 bases and J dropped 4 bases, with 14 bases sitting between them. Germline V gene data show CDR1 as ENHRY and CDR2 as SYGVKD.

The chain uses TRBV6-6 and TRBJ1-1; 8 bases are a match to TRBD1. Losses at the gene ends were 5 bases for V and 4 bases for J; bases not matched to a gene: 6. Per the germline V gene, CDR1 is MNHNY and CDR2 is SVGAGI (reference sequence). CDR3 length: 14 amino acids. CDR3 amino acids: CASSTPGGATEAFF. DNA for the CDR3: TGTGCCAGCAGTACCCCAGGGGGCGCCACTGAAGCTTTCTTT.

The chain is built from TRBV7-3 and TRBJ1-5; unclear D gene. The CDR3 is made up of 13 amino acids. The germline V and J ends were trimmed by 2 bases and 9 bases, with 11 bases remaining between them. The germline V gene encodes CDR1 SGHTA and CDR2 FQGTGA. The CDR3 DNA reads as TGTGCCAGCAGCTTAGATCCCTTCACGCCCCAGCATTTT. It specifies CASSLDPFTPQHF. Full variable domain (outside the CDR3, taken from reference TRBV7-3 and TRBJ1-5): GAGVSQTPSNKVTEKGKYVELRCDPISGHTALYWYRQSLGQGPEFLIYFQGTGAADDSGLPNDRFFAVRPEGSVSTLKIQRTERGDSAVYLCASSLDPFTPQHFGDGTRLSIL.

This chain connects TRBV9 to TRBJ2-7; D is possibly TRBD1 or TRBD2 (5 bases each). This CDR3 contains 16 residues. V was trimmed by 3 bases and J by 2 bases, leaving 18 bases between them. Germline loops: CDR1 SGDLS, CDR2 YYNGEE. CDR3 protein: CASSERRGAMTYEQYF. In DNA form, the CDR3 reads TGTGCCAGCAGCGAGAGAAGGGGAGCGATGACCTACGAGCAGTACTTC.

The CDR3 is CASSLRTGIGYEQYF. CDR3 DNA: TGTGCCAGCAGTCTCCGGACAGGGATAGGGTACGAGCAGTACTTC. The chain carries TRBV6-6 and TRBJ2-7; TRBD1 matches at 8 bases. The germline V gene has CDR1 MNHNY and CDR2 SVGAGI (reference sequence). The CDR3 is 15 amino acids. V lost 5 bases and J lost 4; bases outside the gene matches: 10.

The CDR3 coding sequence is TGTGCCAGCGGACAGGACCTGGGGAACACTGAAGCTTTCTTT. Protein product: CASGQDLGNTEAFF. The genes are TRBV5-4 and TRBJ1-1; TRBD1 agrees at 7 bases. Trimming cost V 7 bases and J 1 base; bases outside gene matches: 7. The V gene's germline CDR1 is SGHNT and CDR2 YYREEE (reference sequence). The CDR3 is made up of 14 amino acids.

The rearrangement joins TRBV29-1 to TRBJ2-3, with D possibly being TRBD1 or TRBD2 (5 bases each). Germline lookup yields CDR1 SQVTM and CDR2 ANQGSEA. The V gene lost 4 bases and the J gene lost 2 bases, with 16 bases spanning the gap. This CDR3 is built from 15 residues. The CDR3 spells CSVVYQSGTTDTQYF. The CDR3 DNA sequence: TGCAGCGTTGTTTACCAATCCGGGACCACAGATACGCAGTATTTT.

This chain joins TRBV7-9 and TRBJ1-1, with TRBD1 matching over 8 bases. From germline, CDR1 is SEHNR and CDR2 FQNEAQ (reference sequence). CDR3 length: 15 residues. The junction had 6 bases not matched to a gene; V was cut back by 0 bases and J by 6 bases. DNA of the CDR3: TGTGCCAGCAGCTTAGCGGGCGGGACAGGCGCTGAAGCTTTCTTT. Protein sequence: CASSLAGGTGAEAFF.

The chain is built from TRBV11-2 and TRBJ2-7; weak D call: TRBD2 (5 bases). Trimming stripped 0 bases from V and 5 bases from J, with 8 bases between. Germline V gives CDR1 SGHAT, CDR2 FQNNGV. The CDR3 is made up of 13 amino acids. The CDR3 reads CASSLDYGNEQYF. CDR3 DNA: TGTGCCAGCAGCTTAGACTACGGGAACGAGCAGTACTTC.

This chain links TRBV15 with TRBJ2-1, with a tentative D call TRBD2 (5 bases). The germline V and J ends were trimmed by 2 bases and 3 bases, with 17 bases remaining between them. This CDR3 contains 17 residues. Germline V gene sequence: CDR1 LNHNV, CDR2 YYDKDF (reference sequence). CDR3 in DNA: TGTGCCACCAGCAGACCCCTGTGGTCTAGCAGCTACAATGAGCAGTTCTTC. It translates to CATSRPLWSSSYNEQFF.

The genes are TRBV10-3 and TRBJ1-2; no firm D call. V lost 4 bases and J lost 2, with 14 bases in between. Per germline, CDR1 ENHRY and CDR2 SYGVKD. This CDR3 has 15 residues. The CDR3 coding sequence is TGTGCCATCAGTGTGCAAGGTAATCTCAACTATGGCTACACCTTC. Amino acids: CAISVQGNLNYGYTF.

Comments on this clone: Compared with germline, one end of the junction differs, possibly owing to a read error. The rearrangement uses TRBV18 and TRBJ2-6; maybe TRBD1 (6 bases). The CDR3 is 18 residues long. Germline V lookup: CDR1 KGHSH, CDR2 LQKENI. DNA for the CDR3: TGTGCCAGCTCCCCACTTCAGACAGGCAGAGCTGGGGCCAACGTCCTGACTTTC. Translated: CASSPLQTGRAGANVLTF.

V is TRBV10-3 and J is TRBJ2-7; no definite D call. The CDR3 extends over 14 amino acids. Germline CDR1 ENHRY, CDR2 SYGVKD. The V end lost 2 bases, the J end lost 2 bases, and 10 bases lay between the germline ends. The chain's CDR3 is CAISEVPTAYEQYF. In nucleotides, the CDR3 is TGTGCCATCAGTGAGGTACCGACCGCCTACGAGCAGTACTTC.